The rows below give T cell receptor beta chains drawn from one sample of a study of T cells expressing NK-cell markers. TCRdb reprocessed the 5' RACE reads; each CDR3 protein has one entry and no DNA is given. This table lists 350,000 to 400,000 distinct CDR3 sequences. Sequencing was done on a sample of blood T cells: a sorted CD56 or NKG2C T cell subset, CD4+ or CD8+ T cells, or bulk PBMC T cells (not recorded which). The receptors stem from a woman aged 50 to 65 in good health. Each CDR3 is given with its conserved first and last residue.

v_gene	j_gene	CDR3aa
TRBV15	TRBJ1-1	CATSRDSVNTEAFF
TRBV29-1	TRBJ2-5	CSFQGVETQYF
TRBV5-1	TRBJ2-3	CASSLRLGTDTQYF
TRBV9	TRBJ2-7	CASSVGGTSGTYEQYF
TRBV24-1	TRBJ1-1	CATSGDAREVGAFF
TRBV10-3	TRBJ2-2	CAISVGQGELFF
TRBV5-5	TRBJ2-7	CASSLLVYYEQYF
TRBV29-1	TRBJ1-2	CSVEWADYGYTF
TRBV10-2	TRBJ2-1	CASSESGQGMGEQFF
TRBV29-1	TRBJ2-1	CSVEGVRLGSYNEQFF
TRBV6-1	TRBJ2-5	CASTTNRAGETQYF
TRBV5-4	TRBJ2-3	CASRPEISTDTQYF
TRBV5-1	TRBJ2-2	CASSLAAGELFF
TRBV20-1	TRBJ2-7	CSARGQRGKGYEQYF
TRBV25-1	TRBJ1-6	CASSALPDSPLHF
TRBV3-1	TRBJ2-7	CASSQVDRGYEQYF
TRBV3-1	TRBJ2-1	CASSQDSGYNEQFF
TRBV7-9	TRBJ2-7	CASSLAAVLMDEQYF
TRBV5-6	TRBJ2-1	CASGLAGGDAVEQFF
TRBV10-1	TRBJ2-1	CASISPSWGYNEQFF
TRBV12-3/TRBV12-4	TRBJ1-2	CASSRTGAHYGYTF
TRBV5-1	TRBJ2-3	CASSEGWRDTQYF
TRBV18	TRBJ2-2	CASSPPGQGNTGELFF
TRBV19	TRBJ2-2	CASSGGIDTGELFF
TRBV5-1	TRBJ2-3	CASSFKLAGGLTDTQYF
TRBV6-5	TRBJ2-3	CASSYYTSSSTDTQYF
TRBV7-2	TRBJ2-4	CASTGGVKNIQYF
TRBV6-9	TRBJ2-3	CASSSRDALAKSTDTQYF
TRBV7-2	TRBJ1-1	CASSLDAELEAFF
TRBV7-6	TRBJ2-3	CASSLGGQAIPTDTQYF
TRBV5-1	TRBJ2-2	CASNMLGHTGELFF
TRBV7-2	TRBJ2-3	CASSLAGTPTDTQYF
TRBV15	TRBJ2-3	CATSRGGDTDTQYF
TRBV5-1	TRBJ2-6	CASSPTGGSAGANVLTF
TRBV28	TRBJ1-6	CASSPPGGPDSPLHF
TRBV7-6	TRBJ1-1	CASSLAGEREMNTEAFF
TRBV7-6	TRBJ2-3	CASSFGLATSTDTQYF
TRBV20-1	TRBJ2-7	CSALSREGSKQYF
TRBV7-9	TRBJ1-1	CASSSTSGTNTEAFF
TRBV4-1	TRBJ2-1	CASSHLQGQQFF
TRBV29-1	TRBJ1-1	CSVEDVGTGSTEAFF
TRBV11-2	TRBJ2-1	CASSILRGRAGEQFF
TRBV14	TRBJ1-6	CASSRRTGDTSPLHF
TRBV5-1	TRBJ2-1	CASSPIRGLSYNEQFF
TRBV19	TRBJ1-5	CASSIFFGDQPQHF
TRBV27	TRBJ1-6	CASSLSRGALANSPLHF
TRBV12-3/TRBV12-4	TRBJ1-1	CASRIGGGNTEAFF
TRBV12-3/TRBV12-4	TRBJ2-7	CASIGTQPYEQYF
TRBV28	TRBJ2-1	CASSLPSRPYNEQFF
TRBV29-1	TRBJ1-1	CSVAASGTAEAFF
TRBV12-3/TRBV12-4	TRBJ2-1	CASSLGGINYNEQFF
TRBV29-1	TRBJ2-1	CSVEAGSEQFF